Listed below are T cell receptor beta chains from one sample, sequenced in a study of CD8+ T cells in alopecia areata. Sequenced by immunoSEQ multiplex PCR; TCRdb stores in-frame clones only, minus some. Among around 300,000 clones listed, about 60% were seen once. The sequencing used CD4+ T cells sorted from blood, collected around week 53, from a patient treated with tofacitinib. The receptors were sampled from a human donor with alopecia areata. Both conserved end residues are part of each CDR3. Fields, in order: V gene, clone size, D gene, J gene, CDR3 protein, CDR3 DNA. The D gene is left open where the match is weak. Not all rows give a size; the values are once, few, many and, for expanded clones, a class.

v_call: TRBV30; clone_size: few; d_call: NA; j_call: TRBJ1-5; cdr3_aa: CAWKGYGNQPQHF; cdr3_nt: TGTGCCTGGAAGGGTTACGGAAATCAGCCCCAGCATTTT
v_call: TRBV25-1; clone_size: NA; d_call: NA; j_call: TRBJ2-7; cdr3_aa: CASSGQGAYEQYF; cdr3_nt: TGTGCCAGCAGTGGGCAGGGCGCCTACGAGCAGTACTTC
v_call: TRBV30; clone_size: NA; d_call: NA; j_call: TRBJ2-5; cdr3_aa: CAWTSKETQYF; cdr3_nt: TGTGCCTGGACCTCTAAGGAGACCCAGTACTTC
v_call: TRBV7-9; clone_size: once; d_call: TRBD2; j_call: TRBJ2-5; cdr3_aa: CASSLVAGGQETQYF; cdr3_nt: TGTGCCAGCAGCTTAGTCGCGGGGGGGCAAGAGACCCAGTACTTC
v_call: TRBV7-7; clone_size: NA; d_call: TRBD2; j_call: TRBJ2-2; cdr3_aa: CASSFQRGTGELFF; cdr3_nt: TGTGCTAGCAGCTTCCAGCGGGGGACCGGGGAGCTGTTTTTT
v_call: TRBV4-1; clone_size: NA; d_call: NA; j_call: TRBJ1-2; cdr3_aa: CASSQRDTSSYGYTF; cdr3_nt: TGCGCCAGCAGCCAACGGGACACCAGTAGCTATGGCTACACCTTC
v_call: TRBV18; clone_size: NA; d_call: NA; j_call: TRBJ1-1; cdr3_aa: CASSPGLTEAFF; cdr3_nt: TGTGCCAGCTCACCAGGACTGACTGAAGCTTTCTTT
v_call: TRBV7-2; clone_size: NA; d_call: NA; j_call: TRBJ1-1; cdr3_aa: CASSSGAEAFF; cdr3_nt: TGTGCCAGCAGCTCAGGTGCTGAAGCTTTCTTT
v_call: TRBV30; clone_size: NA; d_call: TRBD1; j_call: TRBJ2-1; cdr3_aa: CAWSAWTGGEQFF; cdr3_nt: TGTGCCTGGAGTGCCTGGACAGGGGGTGAGCAGTTCTTC
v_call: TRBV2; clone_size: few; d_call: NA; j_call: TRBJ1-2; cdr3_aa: CASGPGTHYGYTF; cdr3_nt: TGTGCCAGCGGACCCGGGACGCACTATGGCTACACCTTC
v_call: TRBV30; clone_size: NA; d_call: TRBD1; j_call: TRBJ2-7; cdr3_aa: CAWSVGGRSYEQYF; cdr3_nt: TGTGCCTGGAGTGTAGGGGGCAGATCCTACGAGCAGTACTTC
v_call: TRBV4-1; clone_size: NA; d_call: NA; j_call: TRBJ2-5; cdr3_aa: CASSQDQSQETQYF; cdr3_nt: TGCGCCAGCAGCCAAGATCAGAGCCAAGAGACCCAGTACTTC
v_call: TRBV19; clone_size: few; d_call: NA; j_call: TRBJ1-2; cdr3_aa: CASSISRDYGYTF; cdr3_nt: TGTGCCAGTAGTATTAGCAGGGACTATGGCTACACCTTC
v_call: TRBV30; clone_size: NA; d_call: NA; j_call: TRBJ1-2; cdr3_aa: CAWSEGVGYTF; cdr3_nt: TGTGCCTGGAGTGAGGGGGTTGGCTACACCTTC
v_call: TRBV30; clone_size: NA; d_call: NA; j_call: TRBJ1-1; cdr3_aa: CAWSRQNTEAFF; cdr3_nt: TGTGCCTGGAGTCGGCAGAACACTGAAGCTTTCTTT
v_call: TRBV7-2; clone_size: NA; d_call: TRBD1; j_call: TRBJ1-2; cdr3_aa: CASSSGQFGYTF; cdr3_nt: TGTGCCAGCAGCTCGGGACAGTTTGGCTACACCTTC
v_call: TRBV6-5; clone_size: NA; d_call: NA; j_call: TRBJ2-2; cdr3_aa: CASRDSNTGELFF; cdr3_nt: TGTGCCAGCAGGGACTCGAACACCGGGGAGCTGTTTTTT
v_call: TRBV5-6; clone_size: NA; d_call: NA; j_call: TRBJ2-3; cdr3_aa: CASSRSGTGTDTQYF; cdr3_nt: TGTGCCAGCAGCCGGTCGGGAACGGGAACAGATACGCAGTATTTT
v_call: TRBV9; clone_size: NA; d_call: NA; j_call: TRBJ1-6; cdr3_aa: CASSPSTGGSYNSPLHF; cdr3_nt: TGTGCCAGCAGCCCCTCAACCGGCGGCTCCTATAATTCACCCCTCCACTTT
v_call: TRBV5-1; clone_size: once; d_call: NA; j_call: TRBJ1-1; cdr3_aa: CASSLTGFMNTEAFF; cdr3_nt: TGCGCCAGCAGCTTGACAGGATTCATGAACACTGAAGCTTTCTTT
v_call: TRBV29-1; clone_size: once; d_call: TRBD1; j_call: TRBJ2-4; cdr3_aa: CSAGTFGQGIQYF; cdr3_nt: TGCAGCGCTGGAACCTTCGGACAGGGCATTCAGTACTTC
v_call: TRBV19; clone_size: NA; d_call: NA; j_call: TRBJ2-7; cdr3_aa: CASSGRLVREQYF; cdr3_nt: TGTGCCAGTAGTGGAAGACTAGTAAGGGAGCAGTACTTC
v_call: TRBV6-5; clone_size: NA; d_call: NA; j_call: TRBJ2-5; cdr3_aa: CASSLRQPETQYF; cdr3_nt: TGTGCCAGCAGTTTACGACAGCCAGAGACCCAGTACTTC
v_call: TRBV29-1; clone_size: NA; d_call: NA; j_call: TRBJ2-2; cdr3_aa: CSGSISAGELFF; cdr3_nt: TGCAGCGGCTCCATATCTGCCGGGGAGCTGTTTTTT
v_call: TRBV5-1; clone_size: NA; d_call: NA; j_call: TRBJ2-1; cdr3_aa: CASSFYIRGNEQFF; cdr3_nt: TGCGCCAGCAGCTTTTATATTCGGGGCAATGAGCAGTTCTTC
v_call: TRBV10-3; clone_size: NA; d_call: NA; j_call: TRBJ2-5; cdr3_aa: CAISQRPLKETQYF; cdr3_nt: TGTGCCATCAGTCAACGTCCCCTAAAAGAGACCCAGTACTTC
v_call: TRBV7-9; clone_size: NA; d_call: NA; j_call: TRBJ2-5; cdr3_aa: CASSLGTLQETQYF; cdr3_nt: TGTGCCAGCAGCTTAGGGACTTTGCAAGAGACCCAGTACTTC
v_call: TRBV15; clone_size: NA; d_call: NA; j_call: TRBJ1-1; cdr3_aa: CATSRDDDTEAFF; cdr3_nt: TGTGCCACCAGCAGAGATGATGACACTGAAGCTTTCTTT
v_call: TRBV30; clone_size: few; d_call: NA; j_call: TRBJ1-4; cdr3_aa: CAWSMGGSNEKLFF; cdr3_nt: TGTGCCTGGAGTATGGGCGGATCTAATGAAAAACTGTTTTTT
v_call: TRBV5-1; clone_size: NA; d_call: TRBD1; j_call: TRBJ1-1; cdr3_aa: CASHQTGTNTEAFF; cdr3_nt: TGCGCCAGCCACCAGACAGGGACGAACACTGAAGCTTTCTTT
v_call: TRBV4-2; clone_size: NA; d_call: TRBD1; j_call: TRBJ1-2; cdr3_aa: CASSQDQGGHDYGYTF; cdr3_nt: TGTGCCAGCAGCCAAGATCAAGGGGGCCATGACTATGGCTACACCTTC
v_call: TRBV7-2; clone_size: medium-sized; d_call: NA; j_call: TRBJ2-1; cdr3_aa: CASSLLRVNEQFF; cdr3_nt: TGTGCCAGCAGCTTATTAAGGGTCAATGAGCAGTTCTTC